The 22 T cell receptor beta chains given below trace back to one sample, sequenced in a study of blood T cell repertoires in COVID-19. Assay used: immunoSEQ multiplex PCR; TCRdb lists only in-frame clones, some missing. The repertoire includes about 220,000 clones, about four fifths of them detected once, and around 2.3% sits in the top ten. Sequencing was done on a sample of peripheral blood. The source of these receptors is a middle-aged woman with active or convalescent COVID-19.

The chain recombines TRBV24-1 with TRBJ1-1; unclear D gene. The germline V gene has CDR1 KGHDR and CDR2 SFDVKD. CDR3 length equals 14 residues. Trimming took 4 bases from V and 5 from J, leaving 13 bases between them. CDR3 sequence: CATSDRRQPTEAFF. In DNA, the CDR3 is TGTGCCACCAGTGACCGACGACAACCTACTGAAGCTTTCTTT.

The genes are TRBV5-5 and TRBJ2-7; 9 positions agree with TRBD2. This CDR3 comprises 17 residues. Germline loops: CDR1 SGHKS, CDR2 YYEKEE (reference sequence). The V and J ends lost 0 bases and 2 bases, in that order; junction bases with no gene match: 9. CDR3 loop: CASSLAVSLAGPYEQYF. As DNA, the CDR3 is TGTGCCAGCAGCTTGGCCGTAAGTCTAGCGGGGCCCTACGAGCAGTACTTC.

The J gene is TRBJ1-6, the V gene TRBV30; D is perhaps TRBD1 (5 bases). Germline V CDR1 and CDR2: GTSNPN, SVGIG (reference sequence). V was cut by 3 bases and J by 5 bases, with 14 bases left in between. This CDR3 is 15 amino acids long. This CDR3 is CAWRSQGLHNSPLHF. CDR3 nucleotides: TGTGCCTGGAGGAGCCAGGGCCTACATAATTCACCCCTCCACTTT.

As regards this clone: This sample also contains other DNA sequences that code for the same CDR3. The genes are TRBV5-4 and TRBJ1-2; perhaps TRBD1 as D (6 bases). Germline V CDR1 and CDR2: SGHNT, YYREEE (reference sequence). Trimming removed 3 bases at V and 4 bases at J, with 13 bases between. This CDR3 region has 14 residues. Here the CDR3 DNA reads TGTGCCAGCAGCTCACAGGGAATCGGCTATGGCTACACCTTC. It specifies CASSSQGIGYGYTF.

The chain carries TRBV28 and TRBJ2-7; 10 positions agree with TRBD1. The CDR3 loop spans 17 amino acids. The ends lost 3 bases at V and 2 bases at J; junction bases unmatched: 10. Germline assignment: CDR1 MDHEN and CDR2 SYDVKM. The CDR3 is CASSFPHPGQGTYEQYF. CDR3 coding DNA: TGTGCCAGCAGTTTCCCCCATCCGGGACAGGGGACCTACGAGCAGTACTTC.

The chain combines TRBV5-1 with TRBJ2-2; tentative D call: TRBD2 (7 bases). Germline CDR1 SGHRS, CDR2 YFSETQ. The CDR3 consists of 16 residues. V was shortened by 3 bases and J by 0 bases, with 12 bases between the two germline ends. DNA for the CDR3: TGCGCCAGCAGCTACCGGGGGGCATCGAACACCGGGGAGCTGTTTTTT. Translating gives CASSYRGASNTGELFF.

V gene TRBV5-1 combines with J gene TRBJ1-6; the match to TRBD1 covers 8 bases. Per the germline V gene, CDR1 is SGHRS and CDR2 is YFSETQ. V trimming: 3 bases; J trimming: 8 bases; junction bases outside the gene matches: 7. This CDR3 is 15 amino acids long. The CDR3 nucleotides read TGCGCCAGCAGCTCCGGACAGGGTAGCCATTCACCCCTCCACTTT. This translates into CASSSGQGSHSPLHF.

This clone was seen more than once but under ten times. The chain joins TRBV5-1 to TRBJ2-5; D might be TRBD2 (6 bases). The germline V gene has CDR1 SGHRS and CDR2 YFSETQ. V lost 1 base, J lost 5 bases, and 18 bases lay in between. This CDR3 spans 16 amino acids. The CDR3 spells CASSLLGKAGTETQYF. CDR3 bases: TGCGCCAGCAGCTTGTTGGGCAAGGCGGGAACGGAGACCCAGTACTTC.

CDR3 DNA: TGTGCCAGCATAGCGATGACTGAAGCTTTCTTT. This encodes CASIAMTEAFF. The V gene is TRBV28, the J gene TRBJ1-1; D is undetermined. Germline CDR1 reads MDHEN; CDR2 reads SYDVKM. V lost 7 bases to trimming and J lost 5 bases, with 8 bases between them. CDR3 length: 11 residues.

The V gene is TRBV12-3 or TRBV12-4, the J gene TRBJ1-1; D is unclear. Trimming stripped 3 bases from V and 5 bases from J, with 10 bases between. The CDR3 loop spans 13 amino acids. The CDR3 sequence: CASSFGVSTEAFF. The CDR3 bases are TGTGCCAGCAGTTTCGGTGTATCAACTGAAGCTTTCTTT.

There are a few counts of this clone. V usage is TRBV7-2 and J usage is TRBJ2-7; TRBD1 aligns across 8 bases. CDR3 size: 14 residues. Germline assignment: CDR1 SGHTA and CDR2 FQGNSA. The V and J ends lost 4 bases and 6 bases, in that order; junction bases with no gene match: 8. The CDR3, as DNA: TGTGCCAGCAGCTATTACAGGGGGAGTCCCGAGCAGTACTTC. This gives the protein CASSYYRGSPEQYF.

This clone was counted a single time. The genes are TRBV5-6 and TRBJ1-5; D not certain. The CDR3 runs 15 residues. Germline CDR1 is SGHDT and CDR2 is YYEEEE. Trimming removed 2 bases from V and 3 bases from J, with 12 bases in between. The CDR3 bases are TGTGCCAGCAGCTTTCTCCGTAATTCCAATCAGCCCCAGCATTTT. Amino acids: CASSFLRNSNQPQHF.

This clone was recorded a few times. The rearrangement links TRBV18 to TRBJ2-4; perhaps TRBD1 as D (7 bases). From germline, CDR1 is KGHSH and CDR2 LQKENI. The V gene lost 3 bases and the J gene lost 2 bases, with 11 bases spanning the gap. The CDR3 is made up of 15 amino acids. The CDR3 region is CASSPAGGTKNIQYF. DNA for the CDR3: TGTGCCAGCTCACCGGCAGGGGGGACCAAAAACATTCAGTACTTC.

The chain couples TRBV27 to TRBJ1-6; 11 bases are shared with TRBD1. V lost 3 bases, J lost 7 bases, and 5 bases stayed unmatched. Germline V gene lookup returns CDR1 MNHEY and CDR2 SMNVEV (reference sequence). The CDR3 loop spans 16 amino acids. The CDR3 DNA follows: TGTGCCAGCAGTTTCGGGACAGGGGGGGAGAATTCACCCCTCCACTTT. It is translated as CASSFGTGGENSPLHF.

The J gene is TRBJ2-3, the V gene TRBV9; 7 nucleotides match TRBD2. V lost 5 bases, J lost 3 bases, and 6 bases stayed unmatched. CDR3 length: 14 residues. Germline CDR1 reads SGDLS; CDR2 reads YYNGEE. The CDR3 sequence is CASSDWGGTDTQYF. The CDR3 nucleotides read TGTGCCAGCAGTGATTGGGGGGGGACAGATACGCAGTATTTT.

This rearrangement joins TRBV2 to TRBJ2-1; D is ambiguous. V shed 5 bases and J shed 7 bases, with 3 bases lying between them. Germline lookup yields CDR1 SNHLY and CDR2 FYNNEI. This CDR3 contains 10 residues. The CDR3 region has the DNA TGTGCCAGCAGTACAAATGAGCAGTTCTTC. Protein sequence: CASSTNEQFF.

Written as DNA, the CDR3 is TGTGCCAGCTCACTCAATCTCGGACAGGGGGATGGCTACACCTTC. Translating it yields CASSLNLGQGDGYTF. V and J are TRBV18 and TRBJ1-2, with 10 bases identical to TRBD1. The germline gives CDR1 KGHSH, CDR2 LQKENI. V trimming: 4 bases; J trimming: 6 bases; junction bases outside the gene matches: 8. This CDR3 region has 15 residues.

This clone occurred a few times. DNA for the CDR3: TGTGCCAGCAGTCCCAGGGGGGAAGGCGGCTACACCTTC. This encodes CASSPRGEGGYTF. The chain combines TRBV27 with TRBJ1-2; 7 positions agree with TRBD1. With 5 bases clipped from V and 8 bases from J, the junction kept 8 bases outside the gene matches. The germline CDR1 and CDR2 sequences are MNHEY and SMNVEV (reference sequence). CDR3 length: 13 amino acids.

The gene calls are TRBV5-4 and TRBJ1-6; no reliable D call. The CDR3 covers 16 residues. V shed 5 bases and J shed 5 bases, with 17 bases lying between them. Germline assignment: CDR1 SGHNT and CDR2 YYREEE (reference sequence). The CDR3 here is CASRPRWGGNNSPLHF. The CDR3, as DNA: TGTGCCAGCAGACCGAGGTGGGGAGGGAATAATTCACCCCTCCACTTT.

This clone occurred once. The V and J genes are TRBV7-6 and TRBJ2-3, with TRBD2 matching over 8 bases. This CDR3 has 17 residues. With 2 bases clipped from V and 1 base from J, the junction kept 8 bases outside the gene matches. Germline values: CDR1 SGHVS, CDR2 FNYEAQ. CDR3 region: CASSLLGLAGRTDTQYF. Written as DNA, the CDR3 is TGTGCCAGCAGCTTACTAGGTCTAGCGGGCCGCACAGATACGCAGTATTTT.

This clone was recorded many times. The chain employs TRBV3-1 (or the pseudogene TRBV3-2) and TRBJ2-7, with 7 bases fitting TRBD2. The length of the CDR3 is 15 residues. Germline lookup yields CDR1 LGHDT and CDR2 YNNKEL (reference sequence). V trimming: 4 bases; J trimming: 0 bases; junction bases outside the gene matches: 6. The CDR3 is CASSRPAGHSYEQYF. Written as DNA, the CDR3 is TGTGCCAGCAGCCGCCCAGCGGGGCACTCCTACGAGCAGTACTTC.

This clone was detected only a few times. DNA of the CDR3: TGTGCCAGCAGTTACTCGACTAACAACGATGAGCAGTTCTTC. It is translated as CASSYSTNNDEQFF. The V and J genes are TRBV6-6 and TRBJ2-1, with D perhaps TRBD2 (5 bases). Germline V gene lookup returns CDR1 MNHNY and CDR2 SVGAGI (reference sequence). Between the trimmed V and J ends, which lost 0 bases and 8 bases, there was a span of 11 bases. The CDR3 contains 14 residues.